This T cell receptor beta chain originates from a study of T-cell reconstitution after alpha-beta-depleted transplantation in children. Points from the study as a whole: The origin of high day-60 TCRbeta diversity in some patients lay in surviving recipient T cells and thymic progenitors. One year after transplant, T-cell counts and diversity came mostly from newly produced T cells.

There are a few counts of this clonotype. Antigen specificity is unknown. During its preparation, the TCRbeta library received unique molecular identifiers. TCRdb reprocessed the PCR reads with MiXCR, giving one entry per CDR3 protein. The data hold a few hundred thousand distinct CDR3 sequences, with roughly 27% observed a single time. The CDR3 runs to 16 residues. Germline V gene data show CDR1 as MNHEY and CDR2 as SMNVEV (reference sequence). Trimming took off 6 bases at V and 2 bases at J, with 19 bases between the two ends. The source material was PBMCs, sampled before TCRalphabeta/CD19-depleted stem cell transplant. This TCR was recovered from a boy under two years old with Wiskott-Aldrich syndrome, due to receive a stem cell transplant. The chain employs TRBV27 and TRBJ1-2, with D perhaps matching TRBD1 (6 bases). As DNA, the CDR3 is TGTGCCAGCAGCCTCCCTCAGGGGCGAAAGAACTATGGCTACACCTTC. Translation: CASSLPQGRKNYGYTF.